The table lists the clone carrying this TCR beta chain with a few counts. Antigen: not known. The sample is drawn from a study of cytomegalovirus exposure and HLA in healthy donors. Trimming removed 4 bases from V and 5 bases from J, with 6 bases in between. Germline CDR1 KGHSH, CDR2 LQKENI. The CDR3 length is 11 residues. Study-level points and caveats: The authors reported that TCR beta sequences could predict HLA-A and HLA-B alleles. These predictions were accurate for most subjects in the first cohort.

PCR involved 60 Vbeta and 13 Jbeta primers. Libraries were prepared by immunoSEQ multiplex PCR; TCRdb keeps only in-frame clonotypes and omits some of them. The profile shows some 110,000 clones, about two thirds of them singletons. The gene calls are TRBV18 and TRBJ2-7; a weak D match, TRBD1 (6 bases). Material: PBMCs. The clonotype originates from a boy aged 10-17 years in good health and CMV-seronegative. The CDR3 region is CASSQGDEQYF. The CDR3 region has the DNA TGTGCCAGCTCACAGGGGGACGAGCAGTACTTC. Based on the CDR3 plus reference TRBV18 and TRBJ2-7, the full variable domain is NAGVMQNPRHLVRRRGQEARLRCSPMKGHSHVYWYRQLPEEGLKFMVYLQKENIIDESGMPKERFSAEFPKEGPSILRIQQVVRGDSAAYFCASSQGDEQYFGPGTRLTVT.